This T cell receptor beta chain is from a study of cytomegalovirus exposure and HLA in healthy donors. Germline trimming cut 4 bases from V and 0 bases from J; bases unmatched to any gene: 4. Looked up from germline, CDR1 is KGHSH and CDR2 is LQKENI. The CDR3 is 16 amino acids. Primers: 60 Vbeta forward and 13 Jbeta reverse. Data came from immunoSEQ multiplex PCR; TCRdb stores just in-frame clones and leaves some out. The sample includes 130,000 to 150,000 clones, over 60% seen only once; the top ten take over 6.5%. The receptor's source is a man aged 40-55 years in good health and CMV-seropositive. V gene TRBV18 combines with J gene TRBJ2-3; 10 bases align to TRBD2. The source material was PBMCs. The CDR3 sequence is CASSRQTSGSTDTQYF. The DNA of the CDR3 is TGTGCCAGCTCACGTCAGACTAGCGGGAGCACAGATACGCAGTATTTT.